This entry features one T cell receptor (beta chain) sequence. These data belong to a study of blood T cell repertoires in COVID-19. Original methodology: From reference gene primer amplification, estimates of nucleated cell counts were derived. TCRdb's table, derived via immunoSEQ multiplex PCR, lists solely in-frame clones and lacks some. The V and J calls and clone size come from that table; D and trimming were worked out from the DNA. This sample carries roughly 60,000 clones, approximately 88% of them seen once, and the ten largest clones take about 9.4%. Sequencing input: peripheral blood. This clonotype originated in a man between 25 and 39 years old with COVID-19, enrolled during active disease.

The CDR3 spells CASRWREGRVESYEQYF. Written as DNA, the CDR3 is TGCGCCAGCAGATGGCGGGAGGGCCGGGTAGAGTCCTACGAGCAGTACTTC. The chain has TRBV10-2 and TRBJ2-7, with 9 positions matching TRBD2. CDR3 length: 17 amino acids. Germline CDR1 and CDR2: WSHSY and SAAADI. V trimming: 6 bases; J trimming: 1 base; junction bases outside the gene matches: 13.